The 9 T cell receptor beta chains given below trace back to one sample, sequenced in a study of T-cell reconstitution after alpha-beta-depleted transplantation in children. For TCRbeta, the library was prepared with unique molecular identifiers. TCRdb reprocessed the PCR reads via MiXCR and lists one record per CDR3 protein. This table holds 500,000 to 650,000 distinct CDR3 sequences, roughly 11% found once. Sequencing used PBMCs, mostly from graft donor cells, obtained 180 days after TCRalphabeta/CD19-depleted stem cell transplant. Receptors were obtained from a female patient between 2 and 15 years old who had a stem cell transplant for aplastic anemia, so the T cells may come from the graft donor.

This clonotype appeared a few times. This chain uses TRBV28 with TRBJ1-2; D remains ambiguous. The germline gives CDR1 MDHEN, CDR2 SYDVKM. This CDR3 is built from 14 residues. V was pared by 7 bases and J by 3 bases, with 15 bases between. Here the CDR3 reads CASNNWRFYYGYTF. In nucleotides, the CDR3 is TGTGCCAGCAATAATTGGAGGTTTTACTATGGCTACACCTTC.

V usage is TRBV9 and J usage is TRBJ2-3, with D perhaps TRBD2 (7 bases). Germline V gives CDR1 SGDLS, CDR2 YYNGEE. The V end was cut by 0 bases, the J end by 3 bases, with 14 bases between. CDR3 length equals 16 residues. CDR3 DNA sequence: TGTGCCAGCAGCGTAGATGAGGGAGGGGGAACAGATACGCAGTATTTT. Its protein product is CASSVDEGGGTDTQYF.

This clonotype was found many times. V usage is TRBV29-1 and J usage is TRBJ2-3; TRBD1 aligns across 9 bases. V lost 8 bases to trimming and J lost 2 bases; unmatched junction nucleotides: 14. The CDR3 extends over 16 amino acids. Germline CDR1 and CDR2: SQVTM and ANQGSEA. In DNA form, the CDR3 reads TGCAGCTTTTCGAACCCGACAGGGGGGCTCACAGATACGCAGTATTTT. Protein product: CSFSNPTGGLTDTQYF.

This chain joins TRBV19 and TRBJ2-7, with TRBD1 matching 7 bases. CDR1 LNHDA and CDR2 SQIVND come from the germline V gene (reference sequence). Trimming cost V 6 bases and J 5 bases; bases outside gene matches: 4. The CDR3 runs 12 residues. The CDR3 sequence is CASSRTGNEQYF. CDR3 in DNA: TGTGCCAGTAGCCGGACAGGTAACGAGCAGTACTTC.

This clonotype was seen ten or more times. The rearrangement joins TRBV29-1 to TRBJ2-2; D unclear. The CDR3 covers 11 residues. The germline gives CDR1 SQVTM, CDR2 ANQGSEA. V was pared by 6 bases and J by 3 bases, with 5 bases between. The CDR3: CSVGYTGELFF. The CDR3 nucleotides are TGCAGCGTAGGCTACACCGGGGAGCTGTTTTTT.

This clonotype was detected only a few times. The chain employs TRBV9 and TRBJ2-1; 7 bases fit TRBD2. The germline gives CDR1 SGDLS, CDR2 YYNGEE. V trimming: 3 bases; J trimming: 0 bases; junction bases outside the gene matches: 9. The CDR3 totals 17 residues. The CDR3 protein is CASSETWGGSSYNEQFF. CDR3 DNA sequence: TGTGCCAGCAGCGAAACCTGGGGCGGGAGCTCCTACAATGAGCAGTTCTTC.

A few counts support this clonotype. This chain links TRBV28 with TRBJ2-7; a possible D gene is TRBD1 (5 bases). The germline V and J ends were trimmed by 5 bases and 2 bases, with 10 bases remaining between them. Germline V gene lookup returns CDR1 MDHEN and CDR2 SYDVKM. The CDR3 is made up of 13 amino acids. CDR3 nucleotide sequence: TGTGCCAGCAGTACCAGGGTACCCTACGAGCAGTACTTC. The encoded protein is CASSTRVPYEQYF. Complete variable domain (other parts from reference TRBV28 and TRBJ2-7): DVKVTQSSRYLVKRTGEKVFLECVQDMDHENMFWYRQDPGLGLRLIYFSYDVKMKEKGDIPEGYSVSREKKERFSLILESASTNQTSMYLCASSTRVPYEQYFGPGTRLTVT.

This rearrangement joins TRBV3-1 to TRBJ2-7, with D tentatively TRBD2 (5 bases). Germline CDR1 and CDR2: LGHDT and YNNKEL (reference sequence). Deletions cut 4 bases from V and 12 bases from J, with 25 bases between. This CDR3 region has 15 residues. CDR3 DNA sequence: TGTGCCAGCAGCCCACTCCGGGGAACTGGACCGTTACTGTACTTC. Its translation: CASSPLRGTGPLLYF.

In its sample, this clonotype was seen a few times. The chain employs TRBV7-9 and TRBJ2-5, with D perhaps TRBD2 (5 bases). CDR1 is SEHNR, CDR2 FQNEAQ, per germline (reference sequence). Trimming removed 4 bases from V and 2 bases from J, with 14 bases in between. The CDR3 consists of 15 residues. CDR3 DNA sequence: TGTGCCAGCAGCTCCCCTGGGAGAATACAAGAGACCCAGTACTTC. This sequence encodes CASSSPGRIQETQYF.